This T cell receptor beta chain was profiled in a study of shared clonotypes between healthy human individuals. The overall study: Sampling drew on donors who were a couple of women and a few men aged 18 to 49.

This clone has a handful of counts. The method was immunoSEQ multiplex PCR; TCRdb's version includes in-frame clones alone and lacks a portion of them. The table includes over a million clones, approximately 68% detected once. The sample consisted of memory CD4+ T cells sorted from blood. Subset reported: CD45RA-negative fraction. The TCR sequence derives from a man younger than 35 in good health.

The CDR3 is CASSTPVKAFF. Here the CDR3 DNA reads TGTGCCAGTAGTACCCCGGTTAAAGCTTTCTTT. The chain carries TRBV19 and TRBJ1-1; no clear D gene. This CDR3 spans 11 amino acids. Germline loops: CDR1 LNHDA, CDR2 SQIVND (reference sequence). V lost 4 bases, J lost 9 bases, and 9 bases lay in between.